This T cell receptor beta chain was sequenced for a study of blood T cell repertoires in COVID-19. Study-wide background: Researchers got acute and convalescent COVID-19 samples from the United States, Italy and Spain. The cDNA or gDNA used as material had been derived from T cells, B-cell-depleted T cells, or PBMCs.

The CDR3 spans 14 residues. Trimming removed 0 bases at V and 5 bases at J, with 11 bases between. CDR1 is SGHAT, CDR2 FQNNGV, per germline. Here immunoSEQ multiplex PCR was the method, and the copy in TCRdb shows in-frame clones only, minus some. The sample consists of 15,000 to 20,000 clones, roughly 88% of them appearing once. Sequencing was performed on PBMCs or T cells enriched from blood (not recorded which). This clonotype was obtained from a woman between 25 and 40 years old who had recovered from COVID-19. The V call is TRBV11-2, the J call TRBJ2-7; TRBD1 is a possible D gene (5 bases). Written as DNA, the CDR3 is TGTGCCAGCAGCTTAGATCTTCCAGGGAACGAGCAGTACTTC. Its protein is CASSLDLPGNEQYF.